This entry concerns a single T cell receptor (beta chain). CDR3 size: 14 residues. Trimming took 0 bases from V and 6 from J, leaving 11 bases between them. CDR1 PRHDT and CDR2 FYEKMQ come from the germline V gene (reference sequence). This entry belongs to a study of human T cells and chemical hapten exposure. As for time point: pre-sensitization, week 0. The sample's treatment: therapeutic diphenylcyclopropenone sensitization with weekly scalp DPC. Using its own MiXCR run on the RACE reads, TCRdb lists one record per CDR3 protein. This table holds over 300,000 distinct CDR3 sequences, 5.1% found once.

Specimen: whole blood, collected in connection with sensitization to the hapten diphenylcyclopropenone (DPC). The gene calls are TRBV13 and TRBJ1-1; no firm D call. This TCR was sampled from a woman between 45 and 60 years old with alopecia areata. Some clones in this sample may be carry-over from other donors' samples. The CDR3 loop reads CASSLGRWSSEAFF. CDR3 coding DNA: TGTGCCAGCAGCTTAGGACGGTGGTCTTCTGAAGCTTTCTTT.